This T cell receptor (beta chain) was documented in a study of cytomegalovirus exposure and HLA in healthy donors. Regarding the study as a whole: While the bulk of TCR sequences proved rare, some public TCRs turned up in many donors.

Germline-derived CDR1 and CDR2 are SGHNT and YENEEA. The CDR3 contains 13 residues. Trimming left V 4 bases short and J 7 bases short, with 11 bases between. A word on this clone: Its antigen remains unknown.

The protocol was immunoSEQ multiplex PCR, while the TCRdb copy is restricted to in-frame clones and leaves out a portion. In the table there are approximately 81,000 clones, around 94% of which are singletons. These donors were members of the approximately 120-subject validation cohort, a group separate from the approximately 670-subject first cohort. This clonotype was obtained from a man aged 18 to 30 in good health and CMV-seronegative. The source material was PBMCs. This rearrangement joins TRBV11-3 to TRBJ1-5; possibly TRBD1 for D (5 bases). CDR3 loop: CASSYRQGQPQHF. The DNA for the CDR3 is TGTGCCAGCAGCTACCGTCAGGGCCAGCCCCAGCATTTT.